Shown below are 19 T cell receptor beta chains from a single sample sequenced in a study of cytomegalovirus exposure and HLA in healthy donors. Assay: immunoSEQ multiplex PCR; the TCRdb copy retains only in-frame clones and omits some. The sample yields roughly 260,000 clones, almost 90% seen once. Sequenced input: PBMCs. All receptors come from a woman between 18 and 29 years old in good health and CMV-seronegative.

The chain combines TRBV27 with TRBJ2-1, with D tentatively TRBD2 (6 bases). Germline V gives CDR1 MNHEY, CDR2 SMNVEV (reference sequence). Between the trimmed V and J ends, which lost 5 bases and 2 bases, there was a span of 13 bases. This CDR3 spans 15 amino acids. The CDR3 DNA reads TGTGCCAGCAGTATCAGCGGGTTTACCTACAATGAGCAGTTCTTC. As protein: CASSISGFTYNEQFF.

The chain has TRBV6-6 and TRBJ1-6; the D gene is possibly TRBD1 (6 bases). The CDR3 spans 16 residues. Trimming removed 7 bases at V and 7 bases at J, with 20 bases between. Germline CDR1 and CDR2: MNHNY and SVGAGI (reference sequence). CDR3 in amino acids: CASTLFRGHKNSPLHF. The CDR3 region has the DNA TGTGCCAGCACCTTGTTTCGGGGACATAAGAATTCACCCCTCCACTTT.

Concerning this clone: Different DNA sequences within this sample yield the same CDR3. This chain connects TRBV7-9 to TRBJ1-4; 9 bases fit TRBD1. Germline V gives CDR1 SEHNR, CDR2 FQNEAQ (reference sequence). CDR3 length: 14 residues. After removal of 2 bases from V and 6 bases from J, the junction contained 1 base not matched to a gene. In DNA form, the CDR3 reads TGTGCCAGCAGCTTACGACAGGGGGATGAAAAACTGTTTTTT. Translation gives CASSLRQGDEKLFF.

CDR3 sequence reads: CASSLGRLGEQYV. The CDR3 region has the DNA TGTGCCAGCAGCTTAGGAAGACTTGGCGAGCAGTACGTC. The chain uses TRBV13 and TRBJ2-7, with no clear D. V lost 0 bases and J lost 6, with 9 bases in between. Germline lookup yields CDR1 PRHDT and CDR2 FYEKMQ (reference sequence). The CDR3 is 13 residues long.

This chain uses TRBV5-1 with TRBJ2-1; D is possibly TRBD1 (5 bases). V lost 0 bases and J 7 bases, leaving 17 bases between the germline ends. Germline CDR1 SGHRS, CDR2 YFSETQ. There are 16 residues in the CDR3. The CDR3 nucleotides are TGCGCCAGCAGCTTGGTCCCGCAGGGTAGTAGTAATGAGCAGTTCTTC. It specifies CASSLVPQGSSNEQFF.

The rearrangement uses TRBV7-9 and TRBJ2-5; 7 nucleotides line up with TRBD2. Germline values: CDR1 SEHNR, CDR2 FQNEAQ (reference sequence). Trimming at V came to 5 bases and at J to 5 bases, leaving 8 bases not matched to a gene. The CDR3 is 14 residues long. The CDR3 region has the DNA TGTGCCAGCAGCAAAGGCGCGGGGGAGGAGACCCAGTACTTC. As protein: CASSKGAGEETQYF.

The genes are TRBV18 and TRBJ2-5, with 8 bases that match TRBD2. The CDR3 covers 16 residues. After removal of 3 bases from V and 5 bases from J, the junction contained 11 bases not matched to a gene. The germline CDR1 and CDR2 sequences are KGHSH and LQKENI. The DNA for the CDR3 is TGTGCCAGCTCACCTCGCCCGGGGGGGCGGGGTGAGACCCAGTACTTC. Its translation is CASSPRPGGRGETQYF.

This clone has only one observation. This rearrangement joins TRBV27 to TRBJ2-1, with D maybe TRBD1 (5 bases). Germline assignment: CDR1 MNHEY and CDR2 SMNVEV (reference sequence). Trimming took 3 bases from V and 7 from J, leaving 13 bases between them. The CDR3 has 14 amino acids. CDR3 nucleotides: TGTGCCAGCAGTTTTGCAGGGAAGCTAAATGAGCAGTTCTTC. Amino acids: CASSFAGKLNEQFF.

The chain is built from TRBV4-3 and TRBJ2-7, with 8 bases matching TRBD1. Germline-derived CDR1 and CDR2 are LGHNA and YSLEER. The CDR3 totals 14 residues. J was trimmed by 6 bases and V by 4 bases; bases with no gene match: 8. In DNA form, the CDR3 reads TGCGCCAGCAGCCGGCTTGGACAGGGTTTCGAGCAGTACTTC. Amino acid sequence: CASSRLGQGFEQYF.

This chain links TRBV18 with TRBJ1-1, with D possibly being TRBD1 (6 bases). Trimming removed 1 base from V and 5 bases from J, with 14 bases in between. This CDR3 is built from 15 residues. The germline V gene has CDR1 KGHSH and CDR2 LQKENI. In DNA, the CDR3 is TGTGCCAGCTCACCACGTACAGGGACGAGAACTGAAGCTTTCTTT. Protein product: CASSPRTGTRTEAFF.

The rearrangement joins TRBV7-2 to TRBJ1-5; 8 nucleotides align to TRBD1. The CDR3 contains 16 residues. Germline V gene lookup returns CDR1 SGHTA and CDR2 FQGNSA. The ends lost 2 bases at V and 7 bases at J; junction bases unmatched: 10. The DNA of the CDR3 is TGTGCCAGCAGCTTAACCGGGACAGGAGGAAGACAGCCCCAGCATTTT. Its translation: CASSLTGTGGRQPQHF.

The gene calls are TRBV5-1 and TRBJ1-1, with TRBD1 as a possible D gene (6 bases). Germline-derived CDR1 and CDR2 are SGHRS and YFSETQ. The CDR3 is 15 amino acids. V lost 0 bases and J lost 3, with 12 bases in between. DNA for the CDR3: TGCGCCAGCAGCTTGGGACAGGAAAGGTACACTGAAGCTTTCTTT. Protein product: CASSLGQERYTEAFF.

The V gene is TRBV5-5, the J gene TRBJ1-2; TRBD1 aligns across 8 bases. The length of the CDR3 is 14 residues. The junction had 2 bases not matched to a gene; V was cut back by 0 bases and J by 4 bases. The germline V gene has CDR1 SGHKS and CDR2 YYEKEE (reference sequence). This CDR3 reads CASSLGDRTYGYTF. CDR3 nucleotide sequence: TGTGCCAGCAGCTTGGGGGACAGGACCTATGGCTACACCTTC.

The rearrangement links TRBV7-9 to TRBJ1-2; maybe TRBD1 (5 bases). Germline-derived CDR1 and CDR2 are SEHNR and FQNEAQ (reference sequence). This CDR3 comprises 14 residues. Trimming left V 3 bases short and J 1 base short, with 9 bases between. The CDR3 loop is CASSFETVNYGYTF. CDR3 in DNA: TGTGCCAGCAGCTTTGAGACAGTTAACTATGGCTACACCTTC.

The V and J genes are TRBV30 and TRBJ1-2; TRBD1 might be the D (6 bases). CDR1 is GTSNPN and CDR2 is SVGIG in the germline V gene (reference sequence). V was shortened by 0 bases and J by 6 bases, with 20 bases between the two germline ends. This CDR3 region has 16 residues. CDR3 in amino acids: CAWSVLRFGRGDGYTF. The DNA of the CDR3 is TGTGCCTGGAGTGTACTCAGGTTCGGCAGGGGAGATGGCTACACCTTC. Full variable domain (missing parts from reference TRBV30 and TRBJ1-2): SQTIHQWPATLVQPVGSPLSLECTVEGTSNPNLYWYRQAAGRGLQLLFYSVGIGQISSEVPQNLSASRPQDRQFILSSKKLLLSDSGFYLCAWSVLRFGRGDGYTFGSGTRLTVV.

The gene calls are TRBV7-2 and TRBJ2-7; tentative D call: TRBD2 (6 bases). V was clipped by 4 bases and J by 4 bases, with 14 bases between them. This CDR3 is 14 amino acids long. Germline V gives CDR1 SGHTA, CDR2 FQGNSA. CDR3 in DNA: TGTGCCAGCAGCTCCGGACTATCCCCGTACGAGCAGTACTTC. This sequence encodes CASSSGLSPYEQYF.

V gene TRBV9 combines with J gene TRBJ2-5; 7 bases align to TRBD2. Unmatched junction bases numbered 7, after V lost 3 bases and J lost 5 bases. Germline V gene data show CDR1 as SGDLS and CDR2 as YYNGEE. This CDR3 has 14 amino acids. The CDR3 bases are TGTGCCAGCAGCGCGGGACTACACAGGGAGACCCAGTACTTC. Encoded protein: CASSAGLHRETQYF.

This sequence joins TRBV7-2 and TRBJ1-3, with 7 bases aligning to TRBD1. Germline CDR1 is SGHTA and CDR2 is FQGNSA. The CDR3 extends over 17 amino acids. V trimming: 2 bases; J trimming: 0 bases; junction bases outside the gene matches: 7. The CDR3 sequence is CASSLNSGQYSGNTIYF. DNA for the CDR3: TGTGCCAGCAGCTTAAACTCGGGACAGTACTCTGGAAACACCATATATTTT.

This clone was counted a single time. The CDR3 loop is CASSYYMGGTETQYF. The CDR3 DNA reads as TGTGCCAGCAGCTATTATATGGGGGGAACGGAGACCCAGTACTTC. This rearrangement joins TRBV7-8 to TRBJ2-5, with D possibly matching TRBD2 (6 bases). The CDR3 totals 15 residues. V was clipped by 4 bases and J by 5 bases, with 17 bases between them. Germline CDR1 is SGHVS and CDR2 is FQNEAQ.